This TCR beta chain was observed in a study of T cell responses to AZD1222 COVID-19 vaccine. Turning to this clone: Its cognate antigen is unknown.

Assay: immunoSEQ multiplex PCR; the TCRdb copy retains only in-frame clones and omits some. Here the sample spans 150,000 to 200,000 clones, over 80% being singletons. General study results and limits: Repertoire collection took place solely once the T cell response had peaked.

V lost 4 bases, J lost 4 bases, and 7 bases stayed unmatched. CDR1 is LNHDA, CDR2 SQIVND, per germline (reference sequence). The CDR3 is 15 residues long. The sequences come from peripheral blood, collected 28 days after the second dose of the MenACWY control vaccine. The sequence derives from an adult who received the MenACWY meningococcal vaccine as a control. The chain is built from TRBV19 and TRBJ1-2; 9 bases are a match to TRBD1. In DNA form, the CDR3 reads TGTGCCAGTAGTAAAACCACAGGGGGCGGCTATGGCTACACCTTC. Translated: CASSKTTGGGYGYTF.